These 23 T cell receptor beta chains originate from one sample sequenced in a study of blood T cell repertoires in COVID-19. Method: immunoSEQ multiplex PCR; TCRdb's copy keeps in-frame clones and lacks some. The sample includes roughly 150,000 clones, 70% to 85% of them seen just once. Sequences were obtained from peripheral blood. The receptors stem from an older man with COVID-19, enrolled during active disease.

The chain carries TRBV28 and TRBJ1-4; perhaps TRBD1 as D (5 bases). Trimming removed 5 bases from V and 7 bases from J, with 17 bases in between. The CDR3 loop spans 15 amino acids. Germline CDR1 MDHEN, CDR2 SYDVKM. CDR3 DNA sequence: TGTGCCAGCAGTAACGGTGGGGGGACGCCTGAAAAACTGTTTTTT. Encoded protein: CASSNGGGTPEKLFF.

V and J are TRBV12-3 or TRBV12-4 and TRBJ2-5; tentatively, D is TRBD2 (6 bases). The V gene lost 6 bases and the J gene lost 2 bases, with 10 bases spanning the gap. The CDR3 runs 13 residues. The CDR3 is CASSPGLQETQYF. In nucleotides, the CDR3 is TGTGCCAGCAGCCCGGGACTGCAAGAGACCCAGTACTTC.

The chain joins TRBV2 to TRBJ1-5; no clear D. CDR3 size: 13 residues. Germline CDR1 is SNHLY and CDR2 is FYNNEI. Trimming shortened V by 3 bases and J by 6 bases, and 9 bases separated the two germline ends. CDR3 in amino acids: CASSDGRVQPQHF. As DNA, the CDR3 is TGTGCCAGCAGTGATGGGCGGGTTCAGCCCCAGCATTTT.

V and J are TRBV19 and TRBJ2-7; perhaps TRBD2 as D (5 bases). With 7 bases removed from V and 0 bases from J, the gap between germline ends came to 13 bases. The germline V gene encodes CDR1 LNHDA and CDR2 SQIVND (reference sequence). This CDR3 is 14 amino acids long. Here the CDR3 reads CASKGRGSSYEQYF. The CDR3 coding sequence is TGTGCCAGTAAAGGACGAGGGAGCTCCTACGAGCAGTACTTC.

The rearrangement links TRBV4-2 to TRBJ2-1; 13 nucleotides line up with TRBD2. This CDR3 is built from 18 residues. Unmatched junction bases numbered 8, after V lost 0 bases and J lost 6 bases. Germline V gives CDR1 LGHNA, CDR2 YNFKEQ. CDR3 coding DNA: TGTGCCAGCAGCCAAGAACTAGCGGGGGGGAACCCGGGCAATGAGCAGTTCTTC. It is translated as CASSQELAGGNPGNEQFF.

This chain joins TRBV19 and TRBJ1-2; the D is unclear. CDR1 LNHDA and CDR2 SQIVND come from the germline V gene (reference sequence). Deletions cut 3 bases from V and 8 bases from J, with 7 bases between. There are 11 residues in the CDR3. The CDR3 protein is CASSMEVGYTF. The CDR3 region has the DNA TGTGCCAGTAGTATGGAGGTGGGCTACACCTTC.

This clone has only one observation. The chain has TRBV27 and TRBJ2-3; 8 positions agree with TRBD1. Unmatched junction bases numbered 4, after V lost 2 bases and J lost 3 bases. The CDR3 spans 15 residues. CDR1 MNHEY and CDR2 SMNVEV come from the germline V gene (reference sequence). CDR3 sequence reads: CASSLTQGATDTQYF. In DNA, the CDR3 is TGTGCCAGCAGTTTAACCCAGGGGGCAACAGATACGCAGTATTTT.

The chain employs TRBV2 and TRBJ2-3; D not certain. The ends were cut back, 7 bases at V and 1 base at J, with 12 bases in the middle. Germline-derived CDR1 and CDR2 are SNHLY and FYNNEI. The CDR3 has 14 amino acids. CDR3 protein: CASKLVVGTDTQYF. The CDR3 DNA is TGTGCCAGCAAATTGGTAGTCGGCACAGATACGCAGTATTTT.

The chain uses TRBV5-5 and TRBJ2-1; D possibly corresponds to TRBD2 (5 bases). This CDR3 comprises 15 residues. CDR1 and CDR2 (germline): SGHKS, YYEKEE (reference sequence). V was pared by 2 bases and J by 10 bases, with 19 bases between. The CDR3 sequence is CASSFENNGVREQFF. The CDR3 nucleotides read TGTGCCAGCAGCTTTGAAAACAACGGGGTTAGGGAGCAGTTCTTC.

This clone was observed a few times. The chain employs TRBV4-2 and TRBJ1-6, with unresolved D. V shed 0 bases and J shed 8 bases, with 11 bases lying between them. Germline V lookup: CDR1 LGHNA, CDR2 YNFKEQ. The length of the CDR3 is 15 residues. The CDR3 DNA is TGTGCCAGCAGCCAAGATGCGGCATCTCATTCACCCCTCCACTTT. This encodes CASSQDAASHSPLHF.

The table lists this clone with a count of one. The V and J genes are TRBV28 and TRBJ1-1; D remains unclear. The CDR3 is 13 amino acids. Germline V gene lookup returns CDR1 MDHEN and CDR2 SYDVKM. V dropped 10 bases and J dropped 3 bases, with 15 bases sitting between them. CDR3 nucleotide sequence: TGTGCCACTACTTCAGGTTTGGACACTGAAGCTTTCTTT. It encodes CATTSGLDTEAFF. The entire variable domain, with the rest obtained from reference TRBV28 and TRBJ1-1, is as follows: DVKVTQSSRYLVKRTGEKVFLECVQDMDHENMFWYRQDPGLGLRLIYFSYDVKMKEKGDIPEGYSVSREKKERFSLILESASTNQTSMYLCATTSGLDTEAFFGQGTRLTVV.

The rearrangement uses TRBV5-8 and TRBJ1-2; TRBD1 matches 7 bases. CDR1 SGHTS and CDR2 YDEGEE come from the germline V gene. V gave up 4 bases and J gave up 13 bases; unmatched junction bases: 22. This CDR3 spans 16 amino acids. In DNA form, the CDR3 reads TGTGCCAGCAGCCCCCGGAATACCGGGACAGAAGCGCGCTGCACCTTC. It translates to CASSPRNTGTEARCTF.

This sequence joins TRBV4-3 and TRBJ2-5; 7 bases agree with TRBD2. Unmatched junction bases numbered 0, after V lost 0 bases and J lost 5 bases. This CDR3 is built from 13 residues. Per germline, CDR1 LGHNA and CDR2 YSLEER. The CDR3 sequence: CASSQEGGETQYF. The DNA of the CDR3 is TGCGCCAGCAGCCAAGAGGGGGGGGAGACCCAGTACTTC.

The chain uses TRBV18 and TRBJ1-1; no reliable D call. Germline CDR1 KGHSH, CDR2 LQKENI. The CDR3 spans 15 residues. V lost 4 bases, J lost 3 bases, and 15 bases lay in between. CDR3 sequence: CASSLDRRSYTEAFF. In nucleotides, the CDR3 is TGTGCCAGCTCACTTGACCGCCGGAGCTACACTGAAGCTTTCTTT.

The chain joins TRBV11-2 to TRBJ2-7; maybe TRBD2 (6 bases). CDR1 and CDR2 (germline): SGHAT, FQNNGV. Trimming took off 2 bases at V and 3 bases at J, with 17 bases between the two ends. The CDR3 spans 16 residues. The CDR3 coding sequence is TGTGCCAGCAGCTTATTCCCATCGCGGGAAGACTACGAGCAGTACTTC. Translated, it gives CASSLFPSREDYEQYF.

This chain connects TRBV5-4 to TRBJ1-1; tentatively, D is TRBD1 (5 bases). The CDR3 covers 14 residues. V gave up 1 base and J gave up 6 bases, with 13 bases separating them. Germline V gives CDR1 SGHNT, CDR2 YYREEE (reference sequence). This chain's CDR3 is CASSLQGAGPEAFF. For the CDR3, the DNA is TGTGCCAGCAGCTTGCAGGGTGCTGGACCTGAAGCTTTCTTT.

This chain uses TRBV5-6 with TRBJ2-7; tentative D call: TRBD2 (6 bases). V shed 7 bases and J shed 0 bases, with 11 bases lying between them. Germline-derived CDR1 and CDR2 are SGHDT and YYEEEE. This CDR3 region has 13 residues. CDR3 residues: CASGSGDSYEQYF. The CDR3 DNA follows: TGTGCCAGCGGGTCGGGGGACTCCTACGAGCAGTACTTC.

The chain couples TRBV29-1 to TRBJ1-2; tentative D call: TRBD1 (5 bases). The V end lost 5 bases, the J end lost 4 bases, and 14 bases lay between the germline ends. The CDR3 loop spans 13 amino acids. Germline values: CDR1 SQVTM, CDR2 ANQGSEA. DNA for the CDR3: TGCAGCGTTCGGGCCTGGACACTCTATGGCTACACCTTC. Its protein product is CSVRAWTLYGYTF.

The V and J genes are TRBV9 and TRBJ2-2; no clear D gene. V lost 3 bases and J lost 7, with 4 bases in between. The germline V gene encodes CDR1 SGDLS and CDR2 YYNGEE. The CDR3 length is 11 residues. The CDR3 DNA is TGTGCCAGCAGCGCCGTCGGGGAGCTGTTTTTT. This encodes CASSAVGELFF.

This clone has just a few counts. V usage is TRBV28 and J usage is TRBJ1-5; D possibly corresponds to TRBD1 (5 bases). Trimming pared 2 bases from V and 2 bases from J, leaving 13 bases between. This CDR3 is built from 16 residues. Germline values: CDR1 MDHEN, CDR2 SYDVKM. DNA for the CDR3: TGTGCCAGCAGTTTAATGGGGCCAGCCGGCAATCAGCCCCAGCATTTT. It translates to CASSLMGPAGNQPQHF. Using reference TRBV28 and TRBJ1-5 for the parts outside the CDR3, the full variable domain is DVKVTQSSRYLVKRTGEKVFLECVQDMDHENMFWYRQDPGLGLRLIYFSYDVKMKEKGDIPEGYSVSREKKERFSLILESASTNQTSMYLCASSLMGPAGNQPQHFGDGTRLSIL.

The V gene is TRBV5-1, the J gene TRBJ1-6; D perhaps matches TRBD1 (5 bases). The CDR3 totals 15 residues. CDR1 and CDR2 (germline): SGHRS, YFSETQ. Trimming removed 3 bases at V and 10 bases at J, with 17 bases between. Written as DNA, the CDR3 is TGCGCCAGCAGCTCCCAGCCGGGGGAGGGCTCACCCCTCCACTTT. Its protein is CASSSQPGEGSPLHF. Full variable domain (missing parts from reference TRBV5-1 and TRBJ1-6): KAGVTQTPRYLIKTRGQQVTLSCSPISGHRSVSWYQQTPGQGLQFLFEYFSETQRNKGNFPGRFSGRQFSNSRSEMNVSTLELGDSALYLCASSSQPGEGSPLHFGNGTRLTVT.

The chain joins TRBV6-2 or TRBV6-3 to TRBJ1-1; 8 nucleotides match TRBD1. Per germline, CDR1 MNHEY and CDR2 SVGEGT. Losses at the gene ends were 4 bases for V and 1 base for J; bases not matched to a gene: 11. There are 17 residues in the CDR3. In nucleotides, the CDR3 is TGTGCCAGCAGTTGGCAGGGGGCCTGGATTGAGAACACTGAAGCTTTCTTT. Translation: CASSWQGAWIENTEAFF.

The CDR3 here is CASSWTVSNTGELFF. The CDR3 DNA sequence: TGTGCCAGCAGTTGGACAGTCTCGAACACCGGGGAGCTGTTTTTT. The rearrangement links TRBV6-6 to TRBJ2-2, with D tentatively TRBD1 (6 bases). Per the germline V gene, CDR1 is MNHNY and CDR2 is SVGAGI (reference sequence). Trimming took 4 bases from V and 0 from J, leaving 9 bases between them. The CDR3 consists of 15 residues.